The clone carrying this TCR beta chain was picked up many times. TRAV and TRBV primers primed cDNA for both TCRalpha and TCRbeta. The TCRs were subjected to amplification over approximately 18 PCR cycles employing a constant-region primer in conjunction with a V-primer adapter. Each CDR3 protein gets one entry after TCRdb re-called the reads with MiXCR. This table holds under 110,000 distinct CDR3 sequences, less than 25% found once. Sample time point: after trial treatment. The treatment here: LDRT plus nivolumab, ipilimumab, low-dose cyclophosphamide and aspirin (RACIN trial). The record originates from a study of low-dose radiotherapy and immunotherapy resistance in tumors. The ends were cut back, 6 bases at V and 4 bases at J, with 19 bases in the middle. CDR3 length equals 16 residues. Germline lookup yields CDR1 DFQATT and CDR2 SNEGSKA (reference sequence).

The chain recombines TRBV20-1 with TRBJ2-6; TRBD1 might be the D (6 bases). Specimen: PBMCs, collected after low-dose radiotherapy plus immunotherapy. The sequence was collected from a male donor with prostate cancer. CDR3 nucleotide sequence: TGCAGTGCGTTACCTAGCATGGGGGCCGGGGCCAACGTCCTGACTTTC. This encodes CSALPSMGAGANVLTF.